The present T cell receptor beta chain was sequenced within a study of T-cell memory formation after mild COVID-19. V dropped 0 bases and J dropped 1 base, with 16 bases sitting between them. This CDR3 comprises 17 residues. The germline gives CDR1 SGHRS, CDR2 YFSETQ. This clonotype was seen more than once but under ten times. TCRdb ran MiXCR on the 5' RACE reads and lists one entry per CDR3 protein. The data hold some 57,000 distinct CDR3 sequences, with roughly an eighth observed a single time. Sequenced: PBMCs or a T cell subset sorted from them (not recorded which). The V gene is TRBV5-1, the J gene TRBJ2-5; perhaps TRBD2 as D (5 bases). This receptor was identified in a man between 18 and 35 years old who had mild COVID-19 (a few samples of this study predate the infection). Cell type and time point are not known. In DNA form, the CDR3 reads TGCGCCAGCAGCTTGGGTTCGAGGGAATACTCCCAAGAGACCCAGTACTTC. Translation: CASSLGSREYSQETQYF.